This T cell receptor (beta chain) was captured by sequencing in a study of STAT3 mutations in large granular lymphocyte leukemia. Study information: Roughly half the longitudinally sequenced T-LGLL patients had canonical STAT3 mutations. Over half of T-LGLL patients had one or more immunosuppressive regimens. General study points: TCR clonotype switching after therapy occurred in about 30% of the 18 patients. At least one immunodominant TCR beta clonotype appeared in every T-cell large granular lymphocyte leukemia patient.

On this clone itself: Antigen specificity is unknown.

Each sample's TCRbeta library yielded on average roughly 42,000 productive templates. Clones were read by immunoSEQ multiplex PCR, and TCRdb kept only the in-frame ones, dropping some. The sample carries approximately 22,000 clones, roughly 93% recorded once. V was pared by 1 base and J by 3 bases, with 15 bases between. The CDR3 is 16 amino acids. Germline V gene data show CDR1 as KGHSH and CDR2 as LQKENI. The chain uses TRBV18 and TRBJ1-1; no reliable D call. The TCR sequence derives from a man aged 40-49 years with T-cell large granular lymphocyte leukemia. Some clones in this sample may be carry-over from other donors' samples. Sequenced: peripheral blood mononuclear cells. Here the CDR3 reads CASSPRRMDGDTEAFF. The CDR3, as DNA: TGTGCCAGCTCACCACGTCGTATGGACGGCGACACTGAAGCTTTCTTT.